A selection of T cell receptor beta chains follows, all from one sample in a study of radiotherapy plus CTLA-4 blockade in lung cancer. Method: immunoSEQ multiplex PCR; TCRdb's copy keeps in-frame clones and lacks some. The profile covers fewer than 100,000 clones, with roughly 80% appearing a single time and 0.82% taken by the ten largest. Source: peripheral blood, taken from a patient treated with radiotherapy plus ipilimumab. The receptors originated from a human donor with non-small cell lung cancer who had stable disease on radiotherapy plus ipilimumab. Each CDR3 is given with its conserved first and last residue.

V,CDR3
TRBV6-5,CASSAQGANTGELFF
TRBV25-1,CASSELGTGGAEGYTF
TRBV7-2,CASSLLAGGPAGNQQFF
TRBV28,CASSFEGRTYEQYF
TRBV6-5,CASSLDRDTEAFF
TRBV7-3,CASLPTSGRANYGYTF
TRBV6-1,CASSQGQALEQYF
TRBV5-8,CASSSHREQYF
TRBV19,CASSTNTRGPQETQYF
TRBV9,CASSAGGSLGTGELFF
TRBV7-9,CASSLSGDRESHGYIF
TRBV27,CASSLGLLVTDTQYF
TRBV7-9,CASSLGWNLGLVDEQFF
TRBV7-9,CASSLGGTGSYNEQFF
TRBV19,CASSQPRTSGGRAQETQYF
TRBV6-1,CASNANYGYTF
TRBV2,CASRRQGPRGEKLFF
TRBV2,CASSAGAYNEQFF
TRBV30,CAYTVGRANEKLFF
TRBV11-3,CASSSREGETQYF
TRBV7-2,CASSFTGTSAYNEQFF
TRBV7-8,CASSLNTGEETQYF
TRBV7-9,CASSSRDRGGYEQYF
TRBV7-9,CASGGQGVNEQFF
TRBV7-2,CASSLDQHRRSIF
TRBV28,CASRPRGWGGGGIEQYF
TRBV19,CASSIEGRGGNNEQFF
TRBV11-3,CASSYGLGQDYEQYF
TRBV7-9,CASSLEGVIYEKLFF
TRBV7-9,CASSLVPYEQYF
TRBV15,CATSRQDKQETQYF